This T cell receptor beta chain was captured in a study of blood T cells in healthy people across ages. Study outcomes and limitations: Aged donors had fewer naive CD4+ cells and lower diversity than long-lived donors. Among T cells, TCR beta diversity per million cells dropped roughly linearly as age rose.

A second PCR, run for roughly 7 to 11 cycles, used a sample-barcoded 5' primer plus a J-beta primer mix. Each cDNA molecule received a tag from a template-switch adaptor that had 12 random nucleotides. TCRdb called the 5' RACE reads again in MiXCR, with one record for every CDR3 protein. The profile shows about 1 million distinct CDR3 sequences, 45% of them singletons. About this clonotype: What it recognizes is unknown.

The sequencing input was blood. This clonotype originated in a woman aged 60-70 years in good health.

The DNA of the CDR3 is TGTGCCAGCAGCTCGACAGGGCTCGGATCGGTCGAGCAGTACTTC. Its translation is CASSSTGLGSVEQYF. V usage is TRBV5-6 and J usage is TRBJ2-7; 7 bases align to TRBD1. The trim removed 3 bases at V and 6 bases at J, leaving 12 bases unmatched. The CDR3 covers 15 residues. CDR1 and CDR2 from the germline V gene are SGHDT and YYEEEE.